At least ten counts were recorded for the clone carrying this TCR beta chain. Its antigen is not identified. TCRdb independently ran MiXCR on the 5' RACE reads; one entry per CDR3 protein. Of about 66,000 distinct CDR3 sequences listed, less than 4% are singletons. This sample is part of a study of neurological immune-mediated disorders. Overall study findings and caveats: For the multiple sclerosis repertoire cluster, no association with any clinical or MRI feature was found.

The unsorted libraries were generated from a total of 2 million PBMCs, which had been stored in RNAlater at -80 C. CDR3 size: 14 residues. Germline CDR1 and CDR2: SGHAT and FQNNGV. The V end was cut by 0 bases, the J end by 2 bases, with 7 bases between. Sequencing used PBMCs. This chain uses TRBV11-2 with TRBJ1-2, with unresolved D. This clonotype was sampled from a man under 40 with multiple sclerosis. The CDR3 loop is CASSLEIANYGYTF. CDR3 DNA sequence: TGTGCCAGCAGCTTAGAAATAGCGAACTATGGCTACACCTTC. The entire variable domain, with the rest obtained from reference TRBV11-2 and TRBJ1-2, is as follows: EAGVAQSPRYKIIEKRQSVAFWCNPISGHATLYWYQQILGQGPKLLIQFQNNGVVDDSQLPKDRFSAERLKGVDSTLKIQPAKLEDSAVYLCASSLEIANYGYTFGSGTRLTVV.